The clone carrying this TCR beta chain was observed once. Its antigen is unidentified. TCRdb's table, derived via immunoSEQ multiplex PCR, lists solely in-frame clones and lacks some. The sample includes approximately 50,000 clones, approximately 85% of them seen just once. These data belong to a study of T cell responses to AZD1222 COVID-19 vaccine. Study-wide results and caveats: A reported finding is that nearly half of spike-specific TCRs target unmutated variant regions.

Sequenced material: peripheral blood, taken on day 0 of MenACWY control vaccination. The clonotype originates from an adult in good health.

The CDR3 protein is CASSPNWGTGPYEQYF. The CDR3 DNA reads TGCGCCAGCAGCCCTAACTGGGGGACAGGGCCCTACGAGCAGTACTTC. The rearrangement links TRBV10-1 to TRBJ2-7; 9 bases are a match to TRBD1. V lost 6 bases to trimming and J lost 2 bases; unmatched junction nucleotides: 11. CDR3 size: 16 residues. In germline, CDR1 is WNHNN, CDR2 SYGVQD (reference sequence).